This TCR beta chain was found in a study of long-term antiretroviral therapy in people with HIV. This was the immunoSEQ v3.0 assay at survey level. A target of 40,000-50,000 T-cell genomes per sample was set for sequencing. Using immunoSEQ multiplex PCR, the repertoire was profiled, and TCRdb retains in-frame clones only, with some absent. The sample holds about 16,000 clones, 77% seen once. The V and J ends lost 0 bases and 5 bases respectively, with 15 bases between them. The germline V gene has CDR1 SGHDT and CDR2 YYEEEE. The length of the CDR3 is 16 residues. Overall study results and limits: ART was followed by higher diversity that remained below transplant donor controls. Viral resistance, ART adherence and therapy changes all lacked available data. Comparison with controls showed narrower CDR3 length ranges in HIV repertoires.

As regards this clone: Its antigen is not known.

The sample here was unsorted PBMCs, taken 2.1 years after starting antiretroviral therapy. This sequence originates from a man aged 40-50 years with HIV. The genes are TRBV5-6 and TRBJ2-1, with a tentative D call TRBD2 (6 bases). The CDR3 DNA reads as TGTGCCAGCAGCTTGGTGGGAGGCACGGCAGACAATGAGCAGTTCTTC. Its protein is CASSLVGGTADNEQFF.